The 27 T cell receptor beta chains listed next were all sequenced from one sample in a study of regulatory T cells in long-lasting Graves disease. Sequencing libraries for TCR beta were prepared with iRepertoire HTBI primers and Arm-PCR of CDR3 regions. TCRdb reanalysed the multiplex PCR reads using MiXCR and keeps one entry per CDR3 protein. The data contain approximately 310,000 distinct CDR3 sequences, over 15% of them singletons. This sample's time point: newly diagnosed GD, antithyroid drugs for less than 3 months. Isolated PBMC RNA provided the starting material for the TCR library. This specimen was peripheral blood mononuclear cells (PBMCs), taken at new diagnosis, from a patient treated with antithyroid drugs. The receptors stem from a female donor with Graves disease.

This chain links TRBV12-5 with TRBJ1-5; 7 bases line up with TRBD1. Germline-derived CDR1 and CDR2 are LGHNT and FRNRAP. Trimming took 5 bases from V and 3 from J; bases not matched to a gene: 13. The CDR3 is made up of 17 amino acids. DNA of the CDR3: TGTGCTAGTGGTCAATCACCTCGGGACAGCCTCAATCAGCCCCAGCATTTT. Its protein product is CASGQSPRDSLNQPQHF.

This clonotype was counted ten times or more. The chain employs TRBV28 and TRBJ2-2; D is unclear. The CDR3 sequence is 11 residues long. Germline assignment: CDR1 MDHEN and CDR2 SYDVKM. The V end lost 8 bases, the J end lost 3 bases, and 4 bases lay between the germline ends. The CDR3 DNA is TGTGCCAGCGGGTACACCGGGGAGCTGTTTTTT. Translated: CASGYTGELFF.

Ten or more counts support this clonotype. This rearrangement joins TRBV30 to TRBJ1-4; 8 nucleotides agree with TRBD1. The CDR3 has 14 amino acids. With V trimmed by 1 base and J by 2 bases, 0 bases remained unmatched. Germline V lookup: CDR1 GTSNPN, CDR2 SVGIG (reference sequence). The CDR3 DNA sequence: TGTGCCTGGAGTGGGACAGGGACTAATGAAAAACTGTTTTTT. Translating it yields CAWSGTGTNEKLFF.

The chain carries TRBV2 and TRBJ1-5, with TRBD1 identical over 11 bases. From germline, CDR1 is SNHLY and CDR2 FYNNEI. The J segment lost 6 bases and the V segment lost 3 bases, leaving 7 bases of the junction unmatched. The CDR3 extends over 16 amino acids. The CDR3 is CASSEGLGQGAQPQHF. The CDR3, as DNA: TGTGCCAGCAGTGAGGGTCTTGGACAGGGGGCTCAGCCCCAGCATTTT.

This clonotype appeared many times. This chain links TRBV6-2 or TRBV6-3 with TRBJ1-5; tentatively, D is TRBD1 (6 bases). The germline CDR1 and CDR2 sequences are MNHEY and SVGEGT. Trimming stripped 2 bases from V and 1 base from J, with 6 bases between. The length of the CDR3 is 14 residues. The CDR3 DNA sequence: TGTGCCAGCAGTTACGACAGGAGCAATCAGCCCCAGCATTTT. Its protein product is CASSYDRSNQPQHF.

This clonotype was recorded many times. The J gene is TRBJ2-7, the V gene TRBV7-8; D gene uncertain. The germline CDR1 and CDR2 sequences are SGHVS and FQNEAQ. This CDR3 spans 13 amino acids. V lost 5 bases to trimming and J lost 0 bases, with 8 bases between them. CDR3 DNA sequence: TGTGCCAGCAGCCTCGGGCCCTCCTACGAGCAGTACTTC. It encodes CASSLGPSYEQYF.

This clonotype has just a few counts. The V gene is TRBV6-1, the J gene TRBJ1-1; possibly TRBD1 for D (5 bases). Trimming took off 7 bases at V and 5 bases at J, with 14 bases between the two ends. There are 13 residues in the CDR3. Germline CDR1 reads MNHNS; CDR2 reads SASEGT. CDR3 sequence reads: CASIDGGGTEAFF. DNA of the CDR3: TGTGCCAGCATTGATGGGGGGGGGACTGAAGCTTTCTTT.

With regard to this clonotype: This may stem from a read error, because a much larger clone lies one nucleotide away. This chain links TRBV2 with TRBJ1-1; D call uncertain. The CDR3 consists of 12 residues. Germline V CDR1 and CDR2: SNHLY, FYNNEI. Trimming cost V 7 bases and J 3 bases, with 9 bases left between them. The CDR3 reads CASNLSDTEAFF. The DNA for the CDR3 is TGTGCCAGCAACCTCTCAGACACTGAAGCTTTCTTT.

Ten or more counts support this clonotype. The chain carries TRBV28 and TRBJ2-7; TRBD1 matches 9 bases. The CDR3 sequence is 14 residues long. Per the germline V gene, CDR1 is MDHEN and CDR2 is SYDVKM. V shed 4 bases, J shed 6 bases, and the junction held 7 bases outside the gene matches. The DNA for the CDR3 is TGTGCCAGCAGTTCTCGGACAGGGGTGAGCGAGCAGTACTTC. Translated: CASSSRTGVSEQYF.

As concerns this clonotype: A much larger clone lies a single base off, so this may be a read error. V is TRBV27 and J is TRBJ2-1; D call uncertain. Trimming cost V 2 bases and J 13 bases, with 15 bases left between them. This CDR3 contains 13 residues. Per germline, CDR1 MNHEY and CDR2 SMNVEV (reference sequence). CDR3 sequence: CASSLAQQETQFF. For the CDR3, the DNA is TGTGCCAGCAGTTTAGCACAGCAAGAGACCCAGTTCTTC.

The table lists this clonotype with many counts. The chain recombines TRBV5-1 with TRBJ2-3, with 12 bases aligning to TRBD2. The CDR3 is made up of 16 amino acids. After removal of 2 bases from V and 2 bases from J, the junction contained 3 bases not matched to a gene. The germline CDR1 and CDR2 sequences are SGHRS and YFSETQ. This CDR3 reads CASSLTSGRFTDTQYF. CDR3 nucleotides: TGCGCCAGCAGCTTAACTAGCGGGAGGTTCACAGATACGCAGTATTTT.

This clonotype has at least ten counts. The gene calls are TRBV28 and TRBJ2-3; D perhaps matches TRBD2 (5 bases). This CDR3 is 16 amino acids long. The germline V gene encodes CDR1 MDHEN and CDR2 SYDVKM. Trimming took off 6 bases at V and 4 bases at J, with 20 bases between the two ends. The chain's CDR3 is CASSYPGGSAADTQYF. CDR3 nucleotides: TGTGCCAGCAGCTACCCCGGAGGATCTGCCGCAGATACGCAGTATTTT.

In this sample, this clonotype turned up many times. J is TRBJ2-3 and V is TRBV15; D not certain. V lost 3 bases and J lost 0, with 16 bases in between. CDR1 and CDR2 (germline): LNHNV, YYDKDF (reference sequence). CDR3 length: 17 residues. The CDR3 loop reads CATSSPELGLSTDTQYF. CDR3 DNA sequence: TGTGCCACCAGCAGCCCAGAATTGGGATTGAGCACAGATACGCAGTATTTT.

The rearrangement links TRBV20-1 to TRBJ1-6; 10 bases match TRBD1. This CDR3 contains 15 residues. The V and J ends lost 6 bases and 7 bases, in that order; junction bases with no gene match: 9. Germline V gene data show CDR1 as DFQATT and CDR2 as SNEGSKA (reference sequence). The CDR3 sequence: CSAQGQGSRNSPLHF. DNA of the CDR3: TGCAGTGCGCAGGGACAGGGGAGTCGCAATTCACCCCTCCACTTT.

As concerns this clonotype: With only one base between it and a far larger clone, this is likely a read error. The chain joins TRBV5-1 to TRBJ2-1, with a weak D call TRBD1 (5 bases). Germline CDR1 SGHRS, CDR2 YFSETQ. The ends were cut back, 1 base at V and 10 bases at J, with 18 bases in the middle. The CDR3 totals 15 residues. CDR3: CASSLSPGSTYEQFF. The CDR3 region has the DNA TGCGCCAGCAGCTTGAGTCCAGGGTCAACCTACGAGCAGTTCTTC.

Of note for this clonotype: This sequence is one base from a far larger clone and is likely a read error. The chain has TRBV7-9 and TRBJ2-1; 7 positions match TRBD1. Germline values: CDR1 SEHNR, CDR2 FQNEAQ (reference sequence). The V gene end was trimmed by 2 bases and the J gene end by 5 bases; junction bases not matched to a gene: 6. The CDR3 runs to 15 residues. CDR3 in amino acids: CASSLLSGTDNEQFF. CDR3 coding DNA: TGTGCCAGCAGCTTACTCTCCGGGACAGACAATGAGCAGTTCTTC.

There are a few counts of this clonotype. The gene calls are TRBV11-3 and TRBJ2-3, with 8 bases that match TRBD2. Germline V CDR1 and CDR2: SGHNT, YENEEA. The CDR3 is 15 residues long. The ends lost 5 bases at V and 4 bases at J; junction bases unmatched: 8. CDR3 DNA sequence: TGTGCCAGCAGCGCGGGGGGACTAGGGCCAGATACGCAGTATTTT. Residues: CASSAGGLGPDTQYF.

The chain employs TRBV5-1 and TRBJ2-1; TRBD2 matches at 11 bases. The ends lost 1 base at V and 8 bases at J; junction bases unmatched: 14. Germline V lookup: CDR1 SGHRS, CDR2 YFSETQ. The CDR3 contains 18 residues. CDR3 residues: CASSLRQGLTSGKDEQFF. The DNA of the CDR3 is TGCGCCAGCAGCTTGCGGCAGGGTCTGACTAGCGGGAAGGATGAGCAGTTCTTC. Looking up the rest from reference TRBV5-1 and TRBJ2-1 gives the full variable domain: KAGVTQTPRYLIKTRGQQVTLSCSPISGHRSVSWYQQTPGQGLQFLFEYFSETQRNKGNFPGRFSGRQFSNSRSEMNVSTLELGDSALYLCASSLRQGLTSGKDEQFFGPGTRLTVL.

This clonotype showed up many times. The CDR3 loop reads CASSSGTLEGNEQFF. CDR3 nucleotide sequence: TGTGCCAGTAGTTCCGGGACACTGGAGGGCAATGAGCAGTTCTTC. This rearrangement joins TRBV19 to TRBJ2-1, with D perhaps TRBD1 or TRBD2 (6 bases each). The CDR3 has 15 residues. Germline V gene lookup returns CDR1 LNHDA and CDR2 SQIVND (reference sequence). Trimming removed 5 bases at V and 6 bases at J, with 17 bases between. Supplemented by reference TRBV19 and TRBJ2-1, the full variable domain reads DGGITQSPKYLFRKEGQNVTLSCEQNLNHDAMYWYRQDPGQGLRLIYYSQIVNDFQKGDIAEGYSVSREKKESFPLTVTSAQKNPTAFYLCASSSGTLEGNEQFFGPGTRLTVL.

In DNA form, the CDR3 reads TGCGCCAGCAGCCAAGTTTTAGCGGGAGTGTTCTCCGGGGAGCTGTTTTTT. Residues: CASSQVLAGVFSGELFF. V and J are TRBV4-1 and TRBJ2-2; the match to TRBD2 covers 9 bases. CDR1 is MGHRA and CDR2 is YSYEKL in the germline V gene. The CDR3 is made up of 17 amino acids. V lost 1 base to trimming and J lost 6 bases; unmatched junction nucleotides: 9.

This clonotype was found many times. The rearrangement uses TRBV7-9 and TRBJ1-1; D is unclear. Trimming left V 5 bases short and J 6 bases short, with 10 bases between. There are 12 residues in the CDR3. Germline values: CDR1 SEHNR, CDR2 FQNEAQ (reference sequence). The CDR3 reads CASSPDPAEAFF. CDR3 bases: TGTGCCAGCAGCCCAGACCCGGCTGAAGCTTTCTTT.

There are a few counts of this clonotype. The chain links TRBV30 to TRBJ2-3; maybe TRBD1 (5 bases). The J call may be faulty, since TRBJ2-7 better matches the DNA end. Germline CDR1 reads GTSNPN; CDR2 reads SVGIG (reference sequence). The CDR3 length is 15 residues. The CDR3 reads CAWSRGTPTSLEQYF. The CDR3 DNA follows: TGTGCCTGGAGTAGGGGTACTCCAACCTCCCTCGAGCAGTACTTC.

This clonotype was observed at least ten times. The chain couples TRBV29-1 to TRBJ1-2; the D gene is possibly TRBD1 (6 bases). The CDR3 spans 15 residues. Trimming removed 4 bases at V and 2 bases at J, with 17 bases between. Germline lookup yields CDR1 SQVTM and CDR2 ANQGSEA. The CDR3 bases are TGCAGCGTTGGGTACGGCGGGGGGCGAAACTATGGCTACACCTTC. This translates into CSVGYGGGRNYGYTF.

This clonotype was seen only a few times. The chain couples TRBV11-2 to TRBJ2-2; D remains ambiguous. CDR3 length: 14 amino acids. Germline CDR1 is SGHAT and CDR2 is FQNNGV. Trimming shortened V by 1 base and J by 7 bases, and 10 bases separated the two germline ends. The CDR3 DNA reads as TGTGCCAGCAGCTTAGGACTGACGGGCGGGGAGCTGTTTTTT. Translation gives CASSLGLTGGELFF. The full variable domain, in which reference TRBV11-2 and TRBJ2-2 provide the parts outside the CDR3, is EAGVAQSPRYKIIEKRQSVAFWCNPISGHATLYWYQQILGQGPKLLIQFQNNGVVDDSQLPKDRFSAERLKGVDSTLKIQPAKLEDSAVYLCASSLGLTGGELFFGEGSRLTVL.

This clonotype was observed many times. V and J are TRBV20-1 and TRBJ2-7, with a tentative D call TRBD2 (6 bases). Trimming removed 1 base at V and 3 bases at J, with 10 bases between. This CDR3 spans 13 amino acids. Per germline, CDR1 DFQATT and CDR2 SNEGSKA (reference sequence). This CDR3 reads CSARGGRDYEQYF. The CDR3, as DNA: TGCAGTGCTAGAGGAGGGCGGGACTACGAGCAGTACTTC.

This clonotype showed up many times. V is TRBV10-2 and J is TRBJ1-4; no definite D call. This CDR3 has 12 amino acids. The ends were cut back, 8 bases at V and 5 bases at J, with 9 bases in the middle. Germline V CDR1 and CDR2: WSHSY, SAAADI. CDR3 in DNA: TGCGCCAGCGCTGCGGGAAATGAAAAACTGTTTTTT. Translation: CASAAGNEKLFF.

The V call is TRBV29-1, the J call TRBJ2-4, with a weak D call TRBD2 (6 bases). V gave up 4 bases and J gave up 0 bases, with 13 bases separating them. Germline V gene data show CDR1 as SQVTM and CDR2 as ANQGSEA. The CDR3 is 15 amino acids. The CDR3: CSVGHRGLAKNIQYF. CDR3 DNA: TGCAGCGTTGGGCATCGGGGGTTAGCCAAAAACATTCAGTACTTC.